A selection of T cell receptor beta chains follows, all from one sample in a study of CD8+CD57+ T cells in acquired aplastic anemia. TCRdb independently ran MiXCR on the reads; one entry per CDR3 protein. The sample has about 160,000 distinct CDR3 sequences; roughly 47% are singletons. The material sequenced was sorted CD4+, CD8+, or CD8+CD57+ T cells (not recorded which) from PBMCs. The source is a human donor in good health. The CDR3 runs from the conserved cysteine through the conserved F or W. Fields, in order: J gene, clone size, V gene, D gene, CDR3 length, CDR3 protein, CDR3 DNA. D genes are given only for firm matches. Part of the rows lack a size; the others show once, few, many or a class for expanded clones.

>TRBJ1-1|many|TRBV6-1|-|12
CASSERATEAFF
TGTGCCAGCAGCGAGAGGGCGACTGAAGCTTTCTTT
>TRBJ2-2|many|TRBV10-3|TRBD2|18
CAISDWTSGRGNTEELFF
TGTGCCATCAGTGATTGGACTAGCGGGAGAGGGAACACCGAGGAGCTGTTTTTT
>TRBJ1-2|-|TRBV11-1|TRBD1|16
CASSLALTGDHYGYTF
TGTGCCAGCAGCTTAGCCCTCACAGGGGATCACTATGGCTACACCTTC
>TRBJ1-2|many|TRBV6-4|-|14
CASSLRDTGGGYTF
TGTGCCAGCAGCCTAAGGGACACCGGAGGCGGCTACACCTTC
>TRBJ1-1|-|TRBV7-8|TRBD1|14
CASSNRGRGTEAFF
TGTGCCAGCAGTAACAGGGGGCGCGGCACTGAAGCTTTCTTT
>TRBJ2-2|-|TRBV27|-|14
CARNRDAFSGELFF
TGTGCCCGCAACAGGGATGCCTTTTCCGGGGAGCTGTTTTTT
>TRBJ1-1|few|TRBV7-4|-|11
CATAGDTEAFF
TGTGCCACAGCAGGGGATACTGAAGCTTTCTTT
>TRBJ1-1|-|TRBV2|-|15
CASSDGVGSGTEAFF
TGTGCCAGCAGTGATGGTGTCGGGTCGGGAACTGAAGCTTTCTTT
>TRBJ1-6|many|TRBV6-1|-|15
CASSNGQRPNSPLHF
TGTGCCAGCAGCAACGGACAGCGTCCAAATTCACCCCTCCACTTT
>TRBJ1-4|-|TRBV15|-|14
CATSRALEVEKLFF
TGTGCCACCAGCAGAGCCCTAGAAGTGGAAAAACTGTTTTTT
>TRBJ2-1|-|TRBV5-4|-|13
CASSQGRENEQFF
TGTGCCAGCAGCCAAGGACGGGAAAATGAGCAGTTCTTC
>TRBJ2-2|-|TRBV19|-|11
CASTDTGELFF
TGTGCCAGTACCGACACCGGGGAGCTGTTTTTT
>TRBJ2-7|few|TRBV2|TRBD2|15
CASKNSGGTTYEQYF
TGTGCCAGCAAAAATAGCGGGGGGACAACCTACGAGCAGTACTTC
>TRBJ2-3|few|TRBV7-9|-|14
CASSPTGGTDTQYF
TGTGCCAGCAGCCCGACGGGCGGCACAGATACGCAGTATTTT
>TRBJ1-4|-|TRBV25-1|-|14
CASSDREANEKLFF
TGTGCCAGCAGTGACAGGGAAGCTAATGAAAAACTGTTTTTT
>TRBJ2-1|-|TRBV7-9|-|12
CASSLSRSEQFF
TGTGCCAGCAGCTTATCCAGATCTGAGCAGTTCTTC
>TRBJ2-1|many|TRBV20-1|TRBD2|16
CSARGIAGGPGNEQFF
TGCAGTGCTAGAGGCATAGCGGGAGGGCCTGGGAATGAGCAGTTCTTC
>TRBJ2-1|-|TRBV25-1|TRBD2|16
CASSDWGGGSYNEQFF
TGTGCCAGCAGTGATTGGGGCGGGGGCTCCTACAATGAGCAGTTCTTC
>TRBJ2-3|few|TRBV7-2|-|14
CASSPGEVTDTQYF
TGTGCCAGCAGCCCAGGGGAGGTCACAGATACGCAGTATTTT
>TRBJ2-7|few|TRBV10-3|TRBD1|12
CAISRTGDEQYF
TGTGCCATCAGCAGGACAGGGGACGAGCAGTACTTC
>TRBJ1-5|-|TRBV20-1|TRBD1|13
CSAKTGGNQPQHF
TGCAGTGCCAAAACAGGGGGCAATCAGCCCCAGCATTTT
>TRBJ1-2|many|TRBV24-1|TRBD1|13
CATEGQGGYGYTF
TGTGCCACCGAGGGACAGGGAGGCTATGGCTACACCTTC
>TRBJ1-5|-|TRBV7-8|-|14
CASSFRQPNQPQHF
TGTGCCAGCAGCTTCCGACAGCCTAATCAGCCCCAGCATTTT
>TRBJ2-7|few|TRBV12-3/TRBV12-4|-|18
CASSRTRLDGRSSYEQYF
TGTGCCAGCAGCCGGACCCGGCTGGACGGCAGGAGCTCCTACGAGCAGTACTTC
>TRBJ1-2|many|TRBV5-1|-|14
CASSTEGQLYGYTF
TGCGCCAGCAGCACGGAGGGGCAGCTATATGGCTACACCTTC
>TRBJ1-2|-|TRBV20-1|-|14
CSARDSGGAEGYTF
TGCAGTGCTAGAGATTCCGGGGGCGCAGAAGGCTACACCTTC
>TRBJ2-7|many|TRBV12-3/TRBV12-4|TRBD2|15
CASRVSGAGGHEQYF
TGTGCCAGCAGAGTCAGCGGGGCGGGAGGACACGAGCAGTACTTC